A single sample gave rise to the 18 T cell receptor beta chains below, sequenced in a study of OX40 agonist ivuxolimab in advanced cancers. Profiling relied on immunoSEQ multiplex PCR, and the TCRdb table lists in-frame clones only, not all of them. The table records 60,000 to 85,000 clones, approximately 89% of them present only once. This material consisted of CD4+ or CD8+ T cells sorted from blood, taken in a trial of the OX40 agonist ivuxolimab. The receptors shown here come from an adult with an advanced solid tumor such as melanoma, head and neck, liver or kidney cancer.

The V gene is TRBV19, the J gene TRBJ1-1; D ambiguous. The V end was cut by 2 bases, the J end by 4 bases, with 17 bases between. The CDR3 sequence is 16 residues long. The germline gives CDR1 LNHDA, CDR2 SQIVND (reference sequence). The CDR3 coding sequence is TGTGCCAGTAGTATAAATTCCCCATGGGTGAGCACTGAAGCTTTCTTT. Translating gives CASSINSPWVSTEAFF.

The rearrangement uses TRBV29-1 and TRBJ1-1; D possibly corresponds to TRBD1 (5 bases). Germline V gene lookup returns CDR1 SQVTM and CDR2 ANQGSEA. The CDR3 is made up of 13 amino acids. The DNA for the CDR3 is TGCGGGGGGAGGGGCGGCTGGAACACTGAAGCTTTCTTT. Residues: CGGRGGWNTEAFF.

The gene calls are TRBV27 and TRBJ1-2; D is uncertain. CDR1 MNHEY and CDR2 SMNVEV come from the germline V gene (reference sequence). V dropped 3 bases and J dropped 2 bases, with 7 bases sitting between them. The CDR3 is made up of 13 amino acids. DNA for the CDR3: TGTGCCAGCAGTTTGTTGGGGAACTATGGCTACACCTTC. It yields the protein CASSLLGNYGYTF.

Notes on this clone: Distinct nucleotide sequences in the sample also encode this CDR3. The chain uses TRBV5-1 and TRBJ2-3; D might be TRBD1 (6 bases). Germline lookup yields CDR1 SGHRS and CDR2 YFSETQ. V dropped 0 bases and J dropped 0 bases, with 14 bases sitting between them. This CDR3 spans 17 amino acids. CDR3 amino acids: CASSLGLTGLSTDTQYF. The DNA of the CDR3 is TGCGCCAGCAGCTTGGGATTAACAGGGCTGAGCACAGATACGCAGTATTTT.

The genes are TRBV2 and TRBJ2-3, with unresolved D. The CDR3 extends over 12 amino acids. Germline values: CDR1 SNHLY, CDR2 FYNNEI. V was clipped by 6 bases and J by 6 bases, with 10 bases between them. DNA of the CDR3: TGTGCCAGCAGACAAGACATCGATACGCAGTATTTT. Protein product: CASRQDIDTQYF.

This rearrangement joins TRBV7-9 to TRBJ2-3; D gene unclear. The CDR3 has 14 amino acids. V was pared by 5 bases and J by 6 bases, with 15 bases between. From germline, CDR1 is SEHNR and CDR2 FQNEAQ (reference sequence). As DNA, the CDR3 is TGTGCCAGCAGCGGACGTCTATGGCGGGATACGCAGTATTTT. Residues: CASSGRLWRDTQYF.

The rearrangement uses TRBV2 and TRBJ2-5; D tentatively reads TRBD1 or TRBD2 (6 bases each). Germline CDR1 reads SNHLY; CDR2 reads FYNNEI. V lost 0 bases and J 7 bases, leaving 18 bases between the germline ends. The CDR3 runs to 16 residues. CDR3 protein: CASSEARGTYPGTQYF. The DNA for the CDR3 is TGTGCCAGCAGTGAAGCTCGGGGGACATACCCCGGGACCCAGTACTTC.

V and J are TRBV5-1 and TRBJ2-7; TRBD1 matches at 12 bases. Germline V gene lookup returns CDR1 SGHRS and CDR2 YFSETQ. CDR3 length equals 15 residues. The junction had 4 bases not matched to a gene; V was cut back by 4 bases and J by 2 bases. The CDR3 nucleotides read TGCGCCAGCAGCGTCGGGACAGGGGGCACCTACGAGCAGTACTTC. Amino acids: CASSVGTGGTYEQYF. The entire variable domain, with the rest obtained from reference TRBV5-1 and TRBJ2-7, is as follows: KAGVTQTPRYLIKTRGQQVTLSCSPISGHRSVSWYQQTPGQGLQFLFEYFSETQRNKGNFPGRFSGRQFSNSRSEMNVSTLELGDSALYLCASSVGTGGTYEQYFGPGTRLTVT.

The V and J genes are TRBV5-1 and TRBJ2-2; D not certain. V was pared by 5 bases and J by 2 bases, with 10 bases between. Germline-derived CDR1 and CDR2 are SGHRS and YFSETQ. The CDR3 extends over 14 amino acids. In DNA, the CDR3 is TGCGCCAGCAGGTTGAGGCAAAACACCGGGGAGCTGTTTTTT. Translating it yields CASRLRQNTGELFF.

The rearrangement uses TRBV7-2 and TRBJ2-7; D gene unclear. CDR3 size: 12 residues. The V and J ends lost 5 bases and 0 bases respectively, with 5 bases between them. Germline lookup yields CDR1 SGHTA and CDR2 FQGNSA. The DNA of the CDR3 is TGTGCCAGCAGCCGACCCTCCTACGAGCAGTACTTC. It yields the protein CASSRPSYEQYF.

Here the CDR3 DNA reads TGTGCCAGCAGTTCCCTTGCGACTGGAAACACCATATATTTT. It specifies CASSSLATGNTIYF. The chain carries TRBV6-5 and TRBJ1-3, with D hard to call. Trimming pared 4 bases from V and 2 bases from J, leaving 9 bases between. The germline CDR1 and CDR2 sequences are MNHEY and SVGAGI. This CDR3 spans 14 amino acids.

The chain employs TRBV19 and TRBJ1-1, with a possible D match to TRBD1 (5 bases). The germline V gene has CDR1 LNHDA and CDR2 SQIVND (reference sequence). V dropped 7 bases and J dropped 7 bases, with 19 bases sitting between them. This CDR3 is built from 14 residues. The DNA for the CDR3 is TGTGCCAGTAAGGAGCCGGGGCCGGTCGGTGAAGCTTTCTTT. As protein: CASKEPGPVGEAFF.

The chain recombines TRBV5-1 with TRBJ1-4; TRBD1 matches 8 bases. Germline values: CDR1 SGHRS, CDR2 YFSETQ. CDR3 size: 15 residues. V gave up 0 bases and J gave up 8 bases; unmatched junction bases: 6. The CDR3 DNA follows: TGCGCCAGCAGCTTGGCGGGGACAGGAGGAGAAAAACTGTTTTTT. Its protein is CASSLAGTGGEKLFF. Full variable domain (missing parts from reference TRBV5-1 and TRBJ1-4): KAGVTQTPRYLIKTRGQQVTLSCSPISGHRSVSWYQQTPGQGLQFLFEYFSETQRNKGNFPGRFSGRQFSNSRSEMNVSTLELGDSALYLCASSLAGTGGEKLFFGSGTQLSVL.

The chain joins TRBV30 to TRBJ1-2; D possibly corresponds to TRBD1 (6 bases). Trimming shortened V by 0 bases and J by 4 bases, and 21 bases separated the two germline ends. The germline V gene has CDR1 GTSNPN and CDR2 SVGIG (reference sequence). This CDR3 region has 17 residues. For the CDR3, the DNA is TGTGCCTGGAGTGTAACCCTGGGGGGGCAGAAGTCCTATGGCTACACCTTC. This gives the protein CAWSVTLGGQKSYGYTF.

V gene TRBV28 combines with J gene TRBJ1-1; D remains unclear. V was shortened by 5 bases and J by 5 bases, with 9 bases between the two germline ends. CDR1 is MDHEN, CDR2 SYDVKM, per germline. The CDR3 totals 12 residues. The CDR3 loop reads CASSIRETEAFF. CDR3 sequence (DNA): TGTGCCAGCAGTATTAGAGAAACTGAAGCTTTCTTT. The full variable domain, completed using reference TRBV28 and TRBJ1-1, is DVKVTQSSRYLVKRTGEKVFLECVQDMDHENMFWYRQDPGLGLRLIYFSYDVKMKEKGDIPEGYSVSREKKERFSLILESASTNQTSMYLCASSIRETEAFFGQGTRLTVV.

V gene TRBV4-1 combines with J gene TRBJ2-7; a weak D match, TRBD1 (6 bases). The CDR3 runs to 14 residues. CDR1 MGHRA and CDR2 YSYEKL come from the germline V gene. V was clipped by 7 bases and J by 0 bases, with 13 bases between them. The CDR3 region has the DNA TGCGCCAGCACCCTGGACAGAGACTCCTACGAGCAGTACTTC. Translating it yields CASTLDRDSYEQYF.

This clone has more than one count but fewer than ten. This chain uses TRBV6-1 with TRBJ1-6; D not certain. Trimming shortened V by 3 bases and J by 7 bases, and 13 bases separated the two germline ends. Germline CDR1 reads MNHNS; CDR2 reads SASEGT. This CDR3 contains 15 residues. The DNA for the CDR3 is TGTGCCAGCAGTGAGCGCGGGGAGATGAATTCACCCCTCCACTTT. Amino acid sequence: CASSERGEMNSPLHF.

The chain links TRBV4-2 to TRBJ1-2; D is unclear. Germline V gene sequence: CDR1 LGHNA, CDR2 YNFKEQ. Between the trimmed V and J ends, which lost 3 bases and 6 bases, there was a span of 14 bases. This CDR3 spans 14 amino acids. Here the CDR3 DNA reads TGTGCCAGCAGCCAGGTGGCCCTCCCTCATGGCTACACCTTC. It translates to CASSQVALPHGYTF.